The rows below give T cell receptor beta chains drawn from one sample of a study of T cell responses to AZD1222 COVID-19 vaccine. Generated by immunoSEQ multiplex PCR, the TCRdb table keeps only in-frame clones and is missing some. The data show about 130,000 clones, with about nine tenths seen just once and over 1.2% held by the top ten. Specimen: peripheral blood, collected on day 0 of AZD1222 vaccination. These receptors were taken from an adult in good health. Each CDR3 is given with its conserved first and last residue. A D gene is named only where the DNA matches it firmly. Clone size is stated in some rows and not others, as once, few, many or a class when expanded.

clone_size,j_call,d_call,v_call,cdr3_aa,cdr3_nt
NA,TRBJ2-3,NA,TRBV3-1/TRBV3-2,CASSQEGNQGTDTQYF,TGTGCCAGCAGCCAAGAGGGGAATCAGGGAACAGATACGCAGTATTTT
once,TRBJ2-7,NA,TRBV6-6,CASSYPQGGSYEQYF,TGTGCCAGCAGTTACCCGCAAGGGGGCTCCTACGAGCAGTACTTC
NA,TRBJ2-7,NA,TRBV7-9,CASSLSGIRGYEQYF,TGTGCCAGCAGCTTATCAGGGATCAGGGGTTACGAGCAGTACTTC
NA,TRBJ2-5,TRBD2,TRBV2,CAMGLAGEETQYF,TGTGCCATGGGACTAGCGGGGGAAGAGACCCAGTACTTC
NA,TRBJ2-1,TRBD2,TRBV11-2,CASSLGLLAGGPQGEQFF,TGTGCCAGCAGCTTAGGTTTACTAGCGGGGGGCCCCCAGGGTGAGCAGTTCTTC
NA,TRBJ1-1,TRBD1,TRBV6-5,CASSYSPTGIRAFF,TGTGCCAGCAGTTACTCACCGACAGGGATTAGAGCTTTCTTT
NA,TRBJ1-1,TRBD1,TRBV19,CASRRLDRVNTEAFF,TGTGCCAGTAGGAGACTAGACAGGGTGAACACTGAAGCTTTCTTT
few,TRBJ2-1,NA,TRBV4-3,CASSDNDRRYNEQFF,TGCGCCAGCAGCGACAACGATCGGAGGTACAATGAGCAGTTCTTC
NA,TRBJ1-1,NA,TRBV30,CAWSRNEAFF,TGTGCCTGGAGTAGAAATGAAGCTTTCTTT
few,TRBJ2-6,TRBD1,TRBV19,CASSIQGQGIVSGANVLTF,TGTGCCAGTAGTATTCAGGGACAGGGGATTGTCTCTGGGGCCAACGTCCTGACTTTC
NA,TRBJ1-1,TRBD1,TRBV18,CASSPRLSGGNTEAFF,TGTGCCAGCTCACCACGTCTCTCAGGGGGGAACACTGAAGCTTTCTTT
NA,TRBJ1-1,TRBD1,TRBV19,CASSGESDRPPEAFF,TGTGCCAGTAGTGGTGAGTCGGACAGGCCTCCTGAAGCTTTCTTT
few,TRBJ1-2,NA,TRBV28,CASSSNLRSKNYGYTF,TGTGCCAGCAGTTCCAACCTTCGATCTAAAAACTATGGCTACACCTTC
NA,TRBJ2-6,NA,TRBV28,CASQGNSGANVLTF,TGTGCCAGTCAAGGGAACTCTGGGGCCAACGTCCTGACTTTC
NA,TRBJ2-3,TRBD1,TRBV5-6,CASSYQVRDRSEDTQYF,TGTGCCAGCAGCTACCAGGTGCGGGACAGGAGTGAAGATACGCAGTATTTT
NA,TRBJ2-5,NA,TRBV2,CASSAPPQRETQYF,TGTGCCAGCAGTGCCCCGCCGCAGAGGGAGACCCAGTACTTC
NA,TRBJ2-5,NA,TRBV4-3,CASSQAPTSGTQYF,TGCGCCAGCAGCCAAGCCCCAACGTCCGGGACCCAGTACTTC